This T cell receptor beta chain was recovered during a study of PD-L1 blockade in urothelial cancer. Whole-study context: Anywhere from 0 to 3 prior chemotherapy regimens had been received by patients. After treatment start, blood was analyzed at 3 weeks (second dose) and at 6 weeks.

Per-patient samples, pretreatment and on-treatment, numbered 1 to 8. Germline lookup yields CDR1 LNHDA and CDR2 SQIVND (reference sequence). J was trimmed by 2 bases and V by 10 bases; bases with no gene match: 5. The CDR3 sequence is 12 residues long. Assay used: immunoSEQ multiplex PCR; TCRdb lists only in-frame clones, some missing. The repertoire holds fewer than 75,000 clones, approximately 80% seen once, with roughly 4.8% in the top ten. This chain uses TRBV19 with TRBJ2-7; 7 bases are a match to TRBD2. Source: PBMCs, taken around atezolizumab (anti-PD-L1) treatment. The TCR originated in a man in his 70s with urothelial cancer. For the CDR3, the DNA is TGTGCCACCGGGGAGGGACCCTACGAGCAGTACTTC. It is translated as CATGEGPYEQYF.